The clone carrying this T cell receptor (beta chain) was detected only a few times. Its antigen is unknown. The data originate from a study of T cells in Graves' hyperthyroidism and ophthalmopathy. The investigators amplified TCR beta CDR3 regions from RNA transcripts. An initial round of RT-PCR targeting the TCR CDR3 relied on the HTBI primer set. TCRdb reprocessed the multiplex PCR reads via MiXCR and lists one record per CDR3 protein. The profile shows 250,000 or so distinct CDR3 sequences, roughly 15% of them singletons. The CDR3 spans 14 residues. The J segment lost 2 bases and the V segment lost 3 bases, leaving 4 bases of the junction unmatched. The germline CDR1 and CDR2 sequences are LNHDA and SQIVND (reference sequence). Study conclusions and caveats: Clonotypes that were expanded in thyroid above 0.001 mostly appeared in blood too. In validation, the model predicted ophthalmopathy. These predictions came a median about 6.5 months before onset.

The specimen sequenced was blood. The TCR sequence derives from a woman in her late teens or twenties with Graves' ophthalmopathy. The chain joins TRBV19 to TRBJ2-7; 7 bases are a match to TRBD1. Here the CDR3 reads CASSIGDSPYEQYF. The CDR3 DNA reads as TGTGCCAGTAGTATTGGGGACAGCCCCTACGAGCAGTACTTC. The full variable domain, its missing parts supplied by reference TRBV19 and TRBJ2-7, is DGGITQSPKYLFRKEGQNVTLSCEQNLNHDAMYWYRQDPGQGLRLIYYSQIVNDFQKGDIAEGYSVSREKKESFPLTVTSAQKNPTAFYLCASSIGDSPYEQYFGPGTRLTVT.